Listed here are 16 T cell receptor beta chains from one sample, sequenced in a study of PD-1 blockade in classical Hodgkin lymphoma. Each and every patient relapsed after autologous stem cell transplantation, and patients got differing brentuximab vedotin exposure. TCRdb keeps only in-frame clones here, not all; method: immunoSEQ multiplex PCR. The repertoire has approximately 61,000 clones, approximately 90% of them found once; the top ten carry approximately 16%. Sequencing was performed on peripheral blood mononuclear cells (PBMCs), taken at baseline. These receptors were collected from a human donor with classical Hodgkin lymphoma.

The chain carries TRBV4-2 and TRBJ2-5, with D perhaps matching TRBD1 (6 bases). The germline CDR1 and CDR2 sequences are LGHNA and YNFKEQ. This CDR3 is built from 14 residues. V was clipped by 5 bases and J by 4 bases, with 14 bases between them. In DNA form, the CDR3 reads TGTGCCAGCAGCGATCGCACAGGGTCAGAGACCCAGTACTTC. It encodes CASSDRTGSETQYF.

This chain joins TRBV6-6 and TRBJ2-5; the D is unclear. Germline CDR1 is MNHNY and CDR2 is SVGAGI (reference sequence). The V and J ends lost 4 bases and 5 bases respectively, with 14 bases between them. The CDR3 extends over 14 amino acids. CDR3 amino acids: CASSFGPARETQYF. The CDR3 DNA reads as TGTGCCAGCAGTTTCGGACCCGCCCGGGAGACCCAGTACTTC.

On this clone: Other DNA sequences within the sample encode an identical CDR3. V is TRBV2 and J is TRBJ1-2, with D unresolved. Per the germline V gene, CDR1 is SNHLY and CDR2 is FYNNEI. This CDR3 contains 11 residues. V lost 1 base, J lost 5 bases, and 2 bases lay in between. The CDR3 sequence: CASSEGYGYTF. The CDR3 region has the DNA TGTGCCAGCAGTGAAGGGTATGGCTACACCTTC.

This CDR3 reads CAWSASPGSQETQYF. DNA for the CDR3: TGTGCCTGGAGCGCTAGTCCAGGTTCTCAAGAGACCCAGTACTTC. The genes are TRBV30 and TRBJ2-5; D gene uncertain. The CDR3 runs 15 residues. Germline V lookup: CDR1 GTSNPN, CDR2 SVGIG (reference sequence). The V end was cut by 3 bases, the J end by 2 bases, with 16 bases between.

The chain recombines TRBV2 with TRBJ2-5, with D unclear. This CDR3 has 10 amino acids. V lost 8 bases, J lost 1 base, and 2 bases lay in between. Germline-derived CDR1 and CDR2 are SNHLY and FYNNEI. CDR3 loop: CASAQETQYF. CDR3 sequence (DNA): TGTGCCAGCGCCCAAGAGACCCAGTACTTC.

The chain employs TRBV6-1 and TRBJ2-1, with TRBD2 matching over 10 bases. Germline V lookup: CDR1 MNHNS, CDR2 SASEGT. The V and J ends lost 5 bases and 8 bases, in that order; junction bases with no gene match: 6. The length of the CDR3 is 14 residues. CDR3 sequence reads: CASSSAGGPYEQFF. CDR3 coding DNA: TGTGCCAGCAGTTCAGCGGGGGGGCCATATGAGCAGTTCTTC.

V and J are TRBV11-3 and TRBJ2-3; 9 bases line up with TRBD1. The V gene's germline CDR1 is SGHNT and CDR2 YENEEA. J gave up 1 base and V 5 bases, and 7 bases lay outside the gene matches. The CDR3 has 16 amino acids. CDR3 loop: CASSLGDRVGTDTQYF. The CDR3 nucleotides are TGTGCCAGCAGCCTCGGGGACAGGGTGGGCACAGATACGCAGTATTTT.

The chain recombines TRBV30 with TRBJ1-2; unclear D gene. V was cut by 0 bases and J by 6 bases, with 17 bases left in between. Germline-derived CDR1 and CDR2 are GTSNPN and SVGIG (reference sequence). CDR3 length equals 15 residues. The CDR3 bases are TGTGCCTGGAGTGTATATGGGGAATTTAAGGATGGCTACACCTTC. This codes for CAWSVYGEFKDGYTF.

This clone was recorded a few times. The V and J genes are TRBV4-2 and TRBJ2-5; 8 nucleotides match TRBD2. The CDR3 runs to 17 residues. The trim removed 4 bases at V and 3 bases at J, leaving 13 bases unmatched. The V gene's germline CDR1 is LGHNA and CDR2 YNFKEQ. The CDR3 spells CASSRVPRGAGEETQYF. The CDR3, as DNA: TGTGCCAGCAGCCGCGTACCCCGGGGAGCGGGGGAAGAGACCCAGTACTTC.

The CDR3 loop is CASTTGTGVDGYTF. The DNA for the CDR3 is TGCGCCAGCACGACCGGGACAGGGGTCGATGGCTACACCTTC. V and J are TRBV5-1 and TRBJ1-2, with 10 nucleotides matching TRBD1. The CDR3 runs to 14 residues. V shed 6 bases and J 6 bases; nucleotides not matched to a gene: 8. From germline, CDR1 is SGHRS and CDR2 YFSETQ.

The V and J genes are TRBV29-1 and TRBJ1-2, with TRBD1 matching 7 bases. The CDR3 contains 13 residues. With 4 bases clipped from V and 8 bases from J, the junction kept 10 bases outside the gene matches. The germline gives CDR1 SQVTM, CDR2 ANQGSEA. The CDR3, as DNA: TGCAGCGTTGTAGGGGGCGCTTTCCCCGGCTACACCTTC. It specifies CSVVGGAFPGYTF.

This sequence joins TRBV11-2 and TRBJ2-7, with D perhaps matching TRBD2 (6 bases). The CDR3 spans 14 residues. The V gene lost 1 base and the J gene lost 1 base, with 8 bases spanning the gap. CDR1 and CDR2 from the germline V gene are SGHAT and FQNNGV. In DNA form, the CDR3 reads TGTGCCAGCAGCTTAGTGACTAGTTCCTACGAGCAGTACTTC. Encoded protein: CASSLVTSSYEQYF.

This clone is a singleton in its sample. The chain links TRBV7-9 to TRBJ2-1; no reliable D call. With 5 bases removed from V and 13 bases from J, the gap between germline ends came to 12 bases. The length of the CDR3 is 11 residues. CDR1 is SEHNR, CDR2 FQNEAQ, per germline (reference sequence). The CDR3 here is CASSPGLLQFF. The CDR3 DNA sequence: TGTGCCAGCAGCCCCGGCCTTTTACAGTTCTTC.

This clone was detected once. V is TRBV30 and J is TRBJ2-3, with 12 bases that match TRBD2. The CDR3 runs 16 residues. V was pared by 1 base and J by 5 bases, with 7 bases of the junction left unmatched. Per the germline V gene, CDR1 is GTSNPN and CDR2 is SVGIG (reference sequence). The CDR3 DNA follows: TGTGCCTGGAGTGCTAGGCTAGCGGGGGGGAGAGATACGCAGTATTTT. It is translated as CAWSARLAGGRDTQYF. The full variable domain, in which reference TRBV30 and TRBJ2-3 provide the parts outside the CDR3, is SQTIHQWPATLVQPVGSPLSLECTVEGTSNPNLYWYRQAAGRGLQLLFYSVGIGQISSEVPQNLSASRPQDRQFILSSKKLLLSDSGFYLCAWSARLAGGRDTQYFGPGTRLTVL.

The V call is TRBV4-1, the J call TRBJ1-3, with D unresolved. Germline CDR1 is MGHRA and CDR2 is YSYEKL. Trimming cost V 0 bases and J 0 bases, with 12 bases left between them. This CDR3 region has 17 residues. The CDR3 loop is CASSQDRAVSSGNTIYF. As DNA, the CDR3 is TGCGCCAGCAGCCAAGATAGGGCGGTAAGCTCTGGAAACACCATATATTTT.

The chain carries TRBV5-6 and TRBJ2-2; no firm D call. This CDR3 region has 13 residues. V lost 4 bases and J 7 bases, leaving 11 bases between the germline ends. Germline CDR1 is SGHDT and CDR2 is YYEEEE. This CDR3 reads CASSVLSYGELFF. As DNA, the CDR3 is TGTGCCAGCAGCGTGTTGAGTTACGGGGAGCTGTTTTTT.